Each of the 9 T cell receptor beta chains below was sequenced from the same sample in a study of shared clonotypes between healthy human individuals. The protocol was immunoSEQ multiplex PCR, while the TCRdb copy is restricted to in-frame clones and leaves out a portion. Of around 2.1 million clones listed, 85% to 95% are singletons. As defined, naive CD8 cells were CD45RO-negative and positively selected for CCR7, with terminally differentiated effector memory CD45RA+ cells excluded. The sequenced material came from naive CD8+ T cells from PBMCs. Source of these receptors: a man aged 18 to 29 in good health. Some clones in this sample may be carry-over from other donors' samples.

This sequence joins TRBV11-2 and TRBJ2-1; D unresolved. CDR1 and CDR2 (germline): SGHAT, FQNNGV. The CDR3 has 12 amino acids. V dropped 8 bases and J dropped 8 bases, with 13 bases sitting between them. The CDR3 sequence is CASSNPEHEQFF. DNA for the CDR3: TGTGCCAGCTCAAACCCCGAGCATGAGCAGTTCTTC.

The rearrangement links TRBV11-3 to TRBJ2-1, with a possible D match to TRBD2 (5 bases). Trimming cost V 6 bases and J 12 bases, with 24 bases left between them. Germline V CDR1 and CDR2: SGHNT, YENEEA. CDR3 size: 15 residues. This CDR3 is CASSKETGNSWGQFF. CDR3 coding DNA: TGTGCCAGCAGTAAAGAAACCGGGAATTCTTGGGGGCAGTTCTTC.

The rearrangement joins TRBV12-5 to TRBJ2-7; unclear D gene. The germline V gene has CDR1 LGHNT and CDR2 FRNRAP. Trimming took off 5 bases at V and 3 bases at J, with 8 bases between the two ends. The CDR3 sequence is 12 residues long. The CDR3 loop reads CASGRSYYEQYF. The CDR3 nucleotides are TGTGCTAGTGGTCGCAGCTACTACGAGCAGTACTTC.

This chain connects TRBV6-5 to TRBJ2-7, with 7 positions matching TRBD2. The CDR3 runs to 15 residues. The V and J ends lost 6 bases and 3 bases, in that order; junction bases with no gene match: 11. Germline-derived CDR1 and CDR2 are MNHEY and SVGAGI. CDR3 nucleotides: TGTGCCAGCAGGGAGGGAGGCGGGAGCGTCTACGAGCAGTACTTC. Amino acid sequence: CASREGGGSVYEQYF.

This chain uses TRBV28 with TRBJ2-1, with D hard to call. V dropped 6 bases and J dropped 10 bases, with 25 bases sitting between them. The CDR3 length is 16 residues. Germline lookup yields CDR1 MDHEN and CDR2 SYDVKM. CDR3 coding DNA: TGTGCCAGCAGCCCCCTGACGGGCTCCCCCCAAGAGGAGCAGTTCTTC. Its protein product is CASSPLTGSPQEEQFF.

The rearrangement uses TRBV7-3 and TRBJ1-1; a possible D gene is TRBD1 (5 bases). This CDR3 is 15 amino acids long. V was clipped by 5 bases and J by 4 bases, with 17 bases between them. Germline V lookup: CDR1 SGHTA, CDR2 FQGTGA. The CDR3 is CASSPADSTITEAFF. CDR3 DNA: TGTGCCAGCAGCCCCGCAGACAGTACTATCACTGAAGCTTTCTTT.

The V gene is TRBV4-3, the J gene TRBJ2-2; D is perhaps TRBD1 or TRBD2 (5 bases each). The V gene's germline CDR1 is LGHNA and CDR2 YSLEER. Trimming took 4 bases from V and 7 from J, leaving 16 bases between them. There are 15 residues in the CDR3. The CDR3 region has the DNA TGCGCCAGCAGCCCCCTGGCTGGGACCAGCGGGGAGCTGTTTTTT. Translating gives CASSPLAGTSGELFF.

The chain links TRBV27 to TRBJ2-4, with 11 positions matching TRBD2. V lost 4 bases to trimming and J lost 8 bases; unmatched junction nucleotides: 16. Germline CDR1 is MNHEY and CDR2 is SMNVEV (reference sequence). The CDR3 extends over 18 amino acids. The CDR3 reads CASSSILAGGTRWDIQYF. CDR3 sequence (DNA): TGTGCCAGCAGTTCGATATTAGCGGGAGGGACAAGGTGGGACATTCAGTACTTC.

V and J are TRBV4-1 and TRBJ2-5; 14 bases match TRBD2. CDR1 is MGHRA and CDR2 is YSYEKL in the germline V gene. The CDR3 contains 17 residues. The junction had 7 bases not matched to a gene; V was cut back by 5 bases and J by 2 bases. The CDR3 here is CASSTRTSGRLQETQYF. The DNA for the CDR3 is TGCGCCAGCAGCACCCGGACTAGCGGGAGGCTTCAAGAGACCCAGTACTTC.